Presented here are 29 T cell receptor beta chains from one specimen sequenced in a study of OX40 agonist ivuxolimab in advanced cancers. The library came from the immunoSEQ multiplex PCR assay. The clones in this table, taken by TCRdb from immuneACCESS, are in-frame only. Not every clone is retained; where verified, under half of the shortfall comes from an unresolved V gene, and the cause of the rest is unknown. Counted in this sample were 84,000 or so clones; 85% to 95% of them appeared once. Approximately 10% of the sample is held by the ten biggest clonotypes. Source: CD4+ or CD8+ T cells sorted from blood, taken in a trial of the OX40 agonist ivuxolimab. The receptors were sampled from an adult with an advanced solid tumor such as melanoma, head and neck, liver or kidney cancer.

This clone was counted a single time. This chain uses TRBV19 with TRBJ2-3, with TRBD1 identical over 8 bases. V lost 5 bases and J lost 5; bases outside the gene matches: 24. The CDR3 runs to 20 residues. The germline V gene encodes CDR1 LNHDA and CDR2 SQIVND (reference sequence). The CDR3 spells CASSARQGTRDQLRGDTQYF. The DNA for the CDR3 is TGTGCCAGTAGTGCCCGACAGGGGACCCGTGATCAGCTTAGGGGAGATACGCAGTATTTT.

This clone was recorded once. This chain connects TRBV29-1 to TRBJ2-1, with 10 bases fitting TRBD2. Germline trimming cut 3 bases from V and 0 bases from J; bases unmatched to any gene: 14. CDR1 and CDR2 from the germline V gene are SQVTM and ANQGSEA. The CDR3 spans 19 residues. Written as DNA, the CDR3 is TGCAGCGTTGATAGACTAGCGGGTCAACAAGTACGCTCCTACAATGAGCAGTTCTTC. Amino acid sequence: CSVDRLAGQQVRSYNEQFF.

The chain combines TRBV7-9 with TRBJ2-3; weak D call: TRBD1 (5 bases). Germline loops: CDR1 SEHNR, CDR2 FQNEAQ (reference sequence). CDR3 length equals 16 residues. The germline V and J ends were trimmed by 5 bases and 4 bases, with 19 bases remaining between them. CDR3 DNA sequence: TGTGCCAGCAGCGACAGTCGGGTATATTCCCCAGATACGCAGTATTTT. Translation: CASSDSRVYSPDTQYF. Filled out from reference TRBV7-9 and TRBJ2-3, the complete variable domain reads DTGVSQNPRHKITKRGQNVTFRCDPISEHNRLYWYRQTLGQGPEFLTYFQNEAQLEKSRLLSDRFSAERPKGSFSTLEIQRTEQGDSAMYLCASSDSRVYSPDTQYFGPGTRLTVL.

The genes are TRBV7-6 and TRBJ2-1; D tentatively fits TRBD1 or TRBD2 (5 bases each). Between the trimmed V and J ends, which lost 2 bases and 2 bases, there was a span of 16 bases. The CDR3 length is 17 residues. Germline CDR1 and CDR2: SGHVS and FNYEAQ. CDR3 residues: CASSLRGGGSAYNEQFF. DNA for the CDR3: TGTGCCAGCAGCTTAAGGGGCGGCGGGTCCGCCTACAATGAGCAGTTCTTC.

The genes are TRBV30 and TRBJ2-7, with D perhaps TRBD2 (5 bases). Germline CDR1 is GTSNPN and CDR2 is SVGIG (reference sequence). The CDR3 contains 12 residues. With 0 bases removed from V and 6 bases from J, the gap between germline ends came to 9 bases. The CDR3 region has the DNA TGTGCCTGGAGTGTCGGGCTAGCCGAGCAGTACTTC. This sequence encodes CAWSVGLAEQYF.

This chain joins TRBV9 and TRBJ1-2; 8 positions match TRBD1. Germline V gives CDR1 SGDLS, CDR2 YYNGEE. After removal of 3 bases from V and 2 bases from J, the junction contained 18 bases not matched to a gene. The CDR3 is 19 amino acids. The CDR3 reads CASSEEALTGVGKNYGYTF. The CDR3 DNA follows: TGTGCCAGCAGCGAAGAAGCCTTGACAGGGGTTGGAAAAAACTATGGCTACACCTTC.

This chain links TRBV28 with TRBJ2-1; TRBD2 matches at 12 bases. This CDR3 comprises 17 residues. J gave up 3 bases and V 6 bases, and 9 bases lay outside the gene matches. CDR1 is MDHEN and CDR2 is SYDVKM in the germline V gene. For the CDR3, the DNA is TGTGCCAGCAGAAAAGGGACTAGCGGGCCCCTCTACAATGAGCAGTTCTTC. Translation: CASRKGTSGPLYNEQFF.

The genes are TRBV28 and TRBJ2-1; D might be TRBD2 (6 bases). Germline V gene data show CDR1 as MDHEN and CDR2 as SYDVKM. CDR3 length: 15 residues. V lost 5 bases and J 2 bases, leaving 13 bases between the germline ends. The CDR3 loop reads CASSISGVAYNEQFF. In nucleotides, the CDR3 is TGTGCCAGCAGTATTAGCGGAGTTGCCTACAATGAGCAGTTCTTC.

The chain carries TRBV11-2 and TRBJ2-3, with 7 bases aligning to TRBD1. CDR3 length: 17 residues. Trimming at V came to 0 bases and at J to 4 bases, leaving 10 bases not matched to a gene. Germline assignment: CDR1 SGHAT and CDR2 FQNNGV. This chain's CDR3 is CASSLDGRGQWSDTQYF. As DNA, the CDR3 is TGTGCCAGCAGCTTAGACGGTAGGGGACAGTGGTCAGATACGCAGTATTTT.

The chain combines TRBV23-1 with TRBJ2-1, with 7 positions matching TRBD1. TRBV23-1 is identified as an open reading frame with a role that is uncertain. V was clipped by 7 bases and J by 16 bases; unmatched bases: 10. The CDR3 loop spans 11 amino acids. The CDR3 DNA follows: TGCGCCAGCACTAGACAGGGTCCTTGTTTCTTC. As protein: CASTRQGPCFF.

The chain couples TRBV10-3 to TRBJ1-5; 7 bases are shared with TRBD1. The CDR3 has 15 residues. CDR1 is ENHRY, CDR2 SYGVKD, per germline. The J segment lost 3 bases and the V segment lost 5 bases, leaving 7 bases of the junction unmatched. CDR3 DNA: TGTGCCATCAGTACAACAGGGGCCAACAATCAGCCCCAGCATTTT. It codes for CAISTTGANNQPQHF.

This sequence joins TRBV5-3 and TRBJ2-7; tentatively, D is TRBD2 (5 bases). TRBV5-3 is flagged as an ORF with uncertain function. The CDR3 runs to 14 residues. Between the trimmed V and J ends, which lost 4 bases and 4 bases, there was a span of 15 bases. The DNA of the CDR3 is TGTGCCAGAAGCCCAAAGCGGTGGGTGTACGAGCAGTACTTC. This codes for CARSPKRWVYEQYF.

The chain combines TRBV2 with TRBJ2-1; weak D call: TRBD2 (6 bases). The V gene lost 11 bases and the J gene lost 2 bases, with 16 bases spanning the gap. Germline V gene lookup returns CDR1 SNHLY and CDR2 FYNNEI. This CDR3 has 14 amino acids. The CDR3 DNA sequence: TGTGCCGCCCGGGGGAGCGGCACCTACAATGAGCAGTTCTTC. Protein: CAARGSGTYNEQFF.

The chain is built from TRBV6-5 and TRBJ1-1, with a tentative D call TRBD1 (5 bases). The V end was cut by 1 base, the J end by 4 bases, with 7 bases between. The germline V gene has CDR1 MNHEY and CDR2 SVGAGI. CDR3 length equals 13 residues. CDR3 sequence (DNA): TGTGCCAGCAGTTACTTAGGGGTCACTGAAGCTTTCTTT. Amino acid sequence: CASSYLGVTEAFF.

The chain has TRBV19 and TRBJ2-6, with D possibly TRBD2 on 5 matching bases. The CDR3 contains 15 residues. Deletions cut 7 bases from V and 1 base from J, with 11 bases between. CDR1 and CDR2 from the germline V gene are LNHDA and SQIVND (reference sequence). This chain's CDR3 is CASNWRTSGANVLTF. In DNA form, the CDR3 reads TGTGCCAGTAATTGGAGGACTTCTGGGGCCAACGTCCTGACTTTC.

The chain uses TRBV19 and TRBJ2-2, with a tentative D call TRBD1 (7 bases). This CDR3 spans 13 amino acids. V was trimmed by 8 bases and J by 6 bases, leaving 13 bases between them. Germline CDR1 and CDR2: LNHDA and SQIVND (reference sequence). In nucleotides, the CDR3 is TGTGCCAGTCTACGGGGGACAGCCGGGGAGCTGTTTTTT. It yields the protein CASLRGTAGELFF.

The chain carries TRBV6-1 and TRBJ2-1; D possibly corresponds to TRBD2 (5 bases). The CDR3 is 15 amino acids. Trimming stripped 6 bases from V and 0 bases from J, with 12 bases between. The germline CDR1 and CDR2 sequences are MNHNS and SASEGT. This CDR3 reads CASRAGVASYNEQFF. The CDR3 nucleotides read TGTGCCAGCAGGGCCGGGGTAGCCTCCTACAATGAGCAGTTCTTC.

The rearrangement joins TRBV7-6 to TRBJ2-1; the match to TRBD2 covers 9 bases. CDR1 is SGHVS and CDR2 is FNYEAQ in the germline V gene. CDR3 size: 15 residues. V was clipped by 5 bases and J by 4 bases; unmatched bases: 6. CDR3 amino acids: CASSPRLAAYNEQFF. The CDR3 DNA reads as TGTGCCAGCAGCCCCCGACTAGCGGCTTACAATGAGCAGTTCTTC. The entire variable domain, with the rest obtained from reference TRBV7-6 and TRBJ2-1, is as follows: GAGVSQSPRYKVTKRGQDVALRCDPISGHVSLYWYRQALGQGPEFLTYFNYEAQQDKSGLPNDRFSAERPEGSISTLTIQRTEQRDSAMYRCASSPRLAAYNEQFFGPGTRLTVL.

This clone was seen once. This chain joins TRBV9 and TRBJ2-5; TRBD2 agrees at 8 bases. TRBJ2-7 matches the DNA end more closely, so the J call is doubtful. Looked up from germline, CDR1 is SGDLS and CDR2 is YYNGEE. The CDR3 totals 15 residues. CDR3 sequence: CASSFSGTALYEQYF. CDR3 sequence (DNA): TGTGCCAGCAGCTTTAGCGGGACCGCCCTCTACGAGCAGTACTTC.

V usage is TRBV6-4 and J usage is TRBJ2-3; TRBD2 might be the D (5 bases). The CDR3 extends over 14 amino acids. Germline V gene data show CDR1 as MRHNA and CDR2 as SNTAGT. The V and J ends lost 0 bases and 1 base respectively, with 5 bases between them. The CDR3 DNA reads TGTGCCAGCAGTGACTCGGGAGGCACAGATACGCAGTATTTT. This sequence encodes CASSDSGGTDTQYF.

This chain joins TRBV30 and TRBJ2-7; a weak D match, TRBD1 (6 bases). Trimming took off 7 bases at V and 2 bases at J, with 15 bases between the two ends. CDR1 is GTSNPN, CDR2 SVGIG, per germline (reference sequence). CDR3 length equals 13 residues. The CDR3 loop is CAFSGAVPYEQYF. The CDR3 DNA follows: TGTGCCTTCTCAGGGGCCGTCCCCTACGAGCAGTACTTC.

CDR3 in amino acids: CASSVVSSREADTQYF. In DNA, the CDR3 is TGTGCCAGCAGCGTAGTATCATCGCGGGAGGCAGATACGCAGTATTTT. The gene calls are TRBV9 and TRBJ2-3, with TRBD2 identical over 8 bases. V lost 0 bases and J lost 4; bases outside the gene matches: 7. Germline V CDR1 and CDR2: SGDLS, YYNGEE. The CDR3 is 16 residues long.

This clone occurred once. V gene TRBV11-3 combines with J gene TRBJ1-1; a possible D gene is TRBD1 (5 bases). Trimming shortened V by 0 bases and J by 4 bases, and 15 bases separated the two germline ends. Germline values: CDR1 SGHNT, CDR2 YENEEA. The CDR3 contains 16 residues. The CDR3 loop is CASSLEAGTGTTEAFF. CDR3 sequence (DNA): TGTGCCAGCAGCTTAGAGGCAGGGACGGGAACCACTGAAGCTTTCTTT.

J is TRBJ2-5 and V is TRBV5-6, with 7 bases aligning to TRBD1. Per the germline V gene, CDR1 is SGHDT and CDR2 is YYEEEE. The junction had 13 bases not matched to a gene; V was cut back by 0 bases and J by 5 bases. This CDR3 comprises 17 residues. The CDR3 is CASSLAFLGGYEETQYF. The DNA for the CDR3 is TGTGCCAGCAGCTTGGCCTTTTTAGGGGGCTATGAGGAGACCCAGTACTTC. Drawing the rest from reference TRBV5-6 and TRBJ2-5, the complete variable domain is DAGVTQSPTHLIKTRGQQVTLRCSPKSGHDTVSWYQQALGQGPQFIFQYYEEEERQRGNFPDRFSGHQFPNYSSELNVNALLLGDSALYLCASSLAFLGGYEETQYFGPGTRLLVL.

This sequence joins TRBV15 and TRBJ2-3; D is perhaps TRBD1 or TRBD2 (6 bases each). The CDR3 covers 15 residues. CDR1 LNHNV and CDR2 YYDKDF come from the germline V gene (reference sequence). The V gene lost 1 base and the J gene lost 0 bases, with 8 bases spanning the gap. The CDR3 reads CATSRAGASTDTQYF. The DNA of the CDR3 is TGTGCCACCAGCAGAGCGGGGGCGAGCACAGATACGCAGTATTTT.

V gene TRBV28 combines with J gene TRBJ2-1, with TRBD2 as a possible D gene (6 bases). CDR1 is MDHEN and CDR2 is SYDVKM in the germline V gene. V was clipped by 11 bases and J by 3 bases, with 20 bases between them. The CDR3 sequence is 15 residues long. CDR3 DNA: TGTGCCGCTACTAAAAGGCTAGCGAACTACAATGAGCAGTTCTTC. This codes for CAATKRLANYNEQFF. Variable domain in full (rest from reference TRBV28 and TRBJ2-1): DVKVTQSSRYLVKRTGEKVFLECVQDMDHENMFWYRQDPGLGLRLIYFSYDVKMKEKGDIPEGYSVSREKKERFSLILESASTNQTSMYLCAATKRLANYNEQFFGPGTRLTVL.

V gene TRBV28 combines with J gene TRBJ2-5; the D gene could be TRBD1 or TRBD2 (5 bases each). The CDR3 extends over 15 amino acids. V was shortened by 7 bases and J by 5 bases, with 20 bases between the two germline ends. CDR1 and CDR2 from the germline V gene are MDHEN and SYDVKM. As DNA, the CDR3 is TGTGCCAGCAAAACCGGGACGGACCCCAGGGAGACCCAGTACTTC. This codes for CASKTGTDPRETQYF.

The genes are TRBV4-1 and TRBJ2-5, with TRBD1 identical over 7 bases. The V gene's germline CDR1 is MGHRA and CDR2 YSYEKL. Unmatched junction bases numbered 6, after V lost 4 bases and J lost 4 bases. The CDR3 runs 14 residues. The CDR3 sequence is CASSLSRGRETQYF. For the CDR3, the DNA is TGCGCCAGCAGCCTCAGTAGGGGGCGAGAGACCCAGTACTTC.

The chain couples TRBV4-3 to TRBJ2-7; 8 bases map to TRBD2. This CDR3 is 16 amino acids long. The V gene's germline CDR1 is LGHNA and CDR2 YSLEER. V trimming: 5 bases; J trimming: 7 bases; junction bases outside the gene matches: 16. The CDR3 loop reads CASSSTEGLGVREQYF. In DNA, the CDR3 is TGCGCCAGCAGCTCCACAGAGGGACTAGGCGTGAGGGAGCAGTACTTC.